This T cell receptor (beta chain) was captured in a study of T cell responses to AZD1222 COVID-19 vaccine. The assay was immunoSEQ multiplex PCR, and TCRdb's table has in-frame clones only and misses some. The sample yields roughly 100,000 clones, roughly 90% seen once. Germline CDR1 and CDR2: KGHSH and LQKENI. Trimming stripped 3 bases from V and 4 bases from J, with 12 bases between. CDR3 length: 14 residues. This TCR came from an adult in good health. The rearrangement links TRBV18 to TRBJ1-1; D might be TRBD1 (5 bases). The sample consisted of peripheral blood, taken on day 0 of AZD1222 vaccination. The CDR3 nucleotides read TGTGCCAGCTCACCCTATCGGGGGGTCACTGAAGCTTTCTTT. It is translated as CASSPYRGVTEAFF.